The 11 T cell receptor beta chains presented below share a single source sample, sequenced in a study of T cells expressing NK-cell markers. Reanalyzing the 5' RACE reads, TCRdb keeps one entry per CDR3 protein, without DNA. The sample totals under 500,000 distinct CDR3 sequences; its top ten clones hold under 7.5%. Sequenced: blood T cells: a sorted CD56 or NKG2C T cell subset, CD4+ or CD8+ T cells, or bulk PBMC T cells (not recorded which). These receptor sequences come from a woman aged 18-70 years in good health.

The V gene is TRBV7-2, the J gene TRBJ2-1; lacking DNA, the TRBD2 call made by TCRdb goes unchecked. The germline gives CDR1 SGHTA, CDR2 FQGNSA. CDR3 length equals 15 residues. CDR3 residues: CASSLTSGRPNEQFF.

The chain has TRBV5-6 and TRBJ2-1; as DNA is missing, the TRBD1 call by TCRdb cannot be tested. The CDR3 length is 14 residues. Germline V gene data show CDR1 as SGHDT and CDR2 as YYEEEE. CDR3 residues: CASSLAVQGTEQFF.

The CDR3 loop is CSASSPGGPNYGYTF. V usage is TRBV20-1 and J usage is TRBJ1-2; TCRdb selects TRBD1, and the lack of DNA leaves this call unchecked. Germline V gene lookup returns CDR1 DFQATT and CDR2 SNEGSKA (reference sequence). The CDR3 runs to 15 residues.

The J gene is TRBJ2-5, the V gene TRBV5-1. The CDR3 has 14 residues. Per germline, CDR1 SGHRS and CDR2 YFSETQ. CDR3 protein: CASSLASNQETQYF.

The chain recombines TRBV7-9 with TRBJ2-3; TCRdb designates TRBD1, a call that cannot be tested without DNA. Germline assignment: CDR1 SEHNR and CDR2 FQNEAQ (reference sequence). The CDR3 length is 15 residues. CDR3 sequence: CASSLMGGSTDTQYF.

The CDR3 here is CASSATGTSGGKTQYF. The V gene is TRBV9, the J gene TRBJ2-5; TCRdb designates TRBD2, a call that cannot be tested without DNA. Germline V gives CDR1 SGDLS, CDR2 YYNGEE. This CDR3 is 16 amino acids long.

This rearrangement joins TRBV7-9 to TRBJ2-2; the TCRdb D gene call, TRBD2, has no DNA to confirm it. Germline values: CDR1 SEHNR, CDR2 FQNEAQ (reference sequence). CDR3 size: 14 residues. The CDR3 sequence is CATLVGGSPGELFF.

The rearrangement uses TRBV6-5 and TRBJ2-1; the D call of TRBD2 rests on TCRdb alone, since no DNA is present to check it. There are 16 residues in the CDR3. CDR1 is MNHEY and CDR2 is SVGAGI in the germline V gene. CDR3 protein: CASSYRRLAGEREQFF.

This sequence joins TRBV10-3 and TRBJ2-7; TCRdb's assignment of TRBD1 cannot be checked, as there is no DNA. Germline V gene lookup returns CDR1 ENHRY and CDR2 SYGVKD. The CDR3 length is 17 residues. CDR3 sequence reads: CAITKERTGFISDEQYF.

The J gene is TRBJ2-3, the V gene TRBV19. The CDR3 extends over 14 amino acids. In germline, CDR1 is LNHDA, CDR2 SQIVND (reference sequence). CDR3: CASRDPGRTDTQYF.

CDR3 residues: CASRLGTANTGELFF. The gene calls are TRBV5-8 and TRBJ2-2. The CDR3 spans 15 residues. Germline loops: CDR1 SGHTS, CDR2 YDEGEE. Looking up the rest from reference TRBV5-8 and TRBJ2-2 gives the full variable domain: EAGVTQSPTHLIKTRGQQATLRCSPISGHTSVYWYQQALGLGLQFLLWYDEGEERNRGNFPPRFSGRQFPNYSSELNVNALELEDSALYLCASRLGTANTGELFFGEGSRLTVL.